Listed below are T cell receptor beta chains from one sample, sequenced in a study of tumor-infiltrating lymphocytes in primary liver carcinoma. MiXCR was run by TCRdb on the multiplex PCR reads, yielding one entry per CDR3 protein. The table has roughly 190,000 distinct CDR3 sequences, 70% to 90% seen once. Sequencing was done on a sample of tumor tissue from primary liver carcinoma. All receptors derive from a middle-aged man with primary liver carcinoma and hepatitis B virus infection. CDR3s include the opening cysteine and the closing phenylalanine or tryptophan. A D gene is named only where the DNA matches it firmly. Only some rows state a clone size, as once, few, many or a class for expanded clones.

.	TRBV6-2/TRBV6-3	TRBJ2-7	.	TGTGCCAGCAGTTCCGGACACGAGCAGTATTTC	CASSSGHEQYF
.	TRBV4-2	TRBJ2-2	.	TGTGCCAGCATCCAAGTCGGGCAGGGCGGCACCGGGGAGCTGTTTTTT	CASIQVGQGGTGELFF
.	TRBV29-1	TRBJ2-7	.	TGCAACGTCGCCCTTTGGGATAGCTCCTACGAGCAGTACTTC	CNVALWDSSYEQYF
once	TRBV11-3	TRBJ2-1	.	TGTGTCAGCTGCTTAGCTACTGGGGCAGACTACATCGAGCAGTTCTTC	CVSCLATGADYIEQFF
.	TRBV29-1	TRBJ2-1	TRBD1	TGCAGCGTTGATATGGGACAGCCCAATGAGCAGTTCTTC	CSVDMGQPNEQFF
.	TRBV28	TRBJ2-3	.	TGTGCCAGCAGTTTAGAGATTCTGGGGCCTAGCATAGATATGCAGTATTTT	CASSLEILGPSIDMQYF
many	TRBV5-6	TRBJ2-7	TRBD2	TGTGCCAGCAGCCAGGGACTAGCGGGAGTGATGTTGTCCTACGAGCAGTACTTC	CASSQGLAGVMLSYEQYF
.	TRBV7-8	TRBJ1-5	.	TGTGCCAGCAGCTTATCGTGTGTCAACCAGCCCCAGCATTTT	CASSLSCVNQPQHF
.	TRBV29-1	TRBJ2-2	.	TGCAGCGTTGAGATAACAAGGGCTGGGGAGCTGTTTTTT	CSVEITRAGELFF
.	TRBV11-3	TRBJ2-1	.	TGTTCCCACACAAAAGGGGTTGAACAGTTCTTC	CSHTKGVEQFF
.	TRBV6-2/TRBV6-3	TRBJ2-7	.	TGTGCCAGCAGTCTCTGGGCGAGTCCCTACGAGCAGTATTTC	CASSLWASPYEQYF
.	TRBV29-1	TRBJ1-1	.	TGCAGCGTTGAATCTGGGGTCACTCAAGCTTTCTTT	CSVESGVTQAFF
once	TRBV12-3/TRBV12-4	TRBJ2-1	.	TGTGCCAGCAGGGGATTGGGACGGCCATACAATGAGCAGTTCTTC	CASRGLGRPYNEQFF
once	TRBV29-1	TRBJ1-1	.	TGCAGCGTTGCAGGGAGCTGGGGGCTGAACCCTGAAGCTGTCTTT	CSVAGSWGLNPEAVF
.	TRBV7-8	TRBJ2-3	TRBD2	TGTGCCAGCAGCTTACGACGCGGGGGTCAACCCCAGTATTTT	CASSLRRGGQPQYF
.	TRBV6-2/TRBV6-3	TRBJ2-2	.	TGTGCCAACACCTTACAGATGACTGGGGAGCTGTTTTTT	CANTLQMTGELFF
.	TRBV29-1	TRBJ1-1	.	TGCAGCGTTGGATCCGGGTGGAGTATGAACTGTGAAGCTTTCTTT	CSVGSGWSMNCEAFF
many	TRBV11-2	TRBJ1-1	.	TGTGCCAGCAGCCAAAGGGCGGGGCTCGACAACACTGAAGCTTTCTTT	CASSQRAGLDNTEAFF
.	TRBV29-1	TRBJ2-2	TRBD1	TGCAGCGCCCGAGGACAGGGTAACACAGGGGAGCTGTTTTTT	CSARGQGNTGELFF
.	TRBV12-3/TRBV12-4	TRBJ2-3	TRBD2	TGTGCCGGCAGTTTAGATTCCAGCGGGAGCACAAATACGCAGTATTTT	CAGSLDSSGSTNTQYF